The 10 T cell receptor beta chains below come from one sample, sequenced in a study of type 1 and type 2 diabetes patients. Amplification started from genomic DNA. Amplification of the beta chain CDR3 used 30 forward and 13 reverse multiplex primers. A single record per CDR3 protein comes from TCRdb applying MiXCR to the multiplex PCR reads. The table shows about 290,000 distinct CDR3 sequences, with approximately 50% occurring only once. Material for sequencing was peripheral blood mononuclear cells (PBMCs). These receptors came from a man aged 18 to 29 with type 2 diabetes.

CDR3: CASSLAGGQGIYEQYF. The CDR3, as DNA: TGTGCCAGCAGCTTAGCAGGCGGACAGGGGATCTACGAGCAGTACTTC. The genes are TRBV7-8 and TRBJ2-7; 9 nucleotides agree with TRBD1. The length of the CDR3 is 16 residues. The ends lost 0 bases at V and 3 bases at J; junction bases unmatched: 6. Germline CDR1 is SGHVS and CDR2 is FQNEAQ.

CDR3: CASSSAGGLSEQYF. The CDR3 coding sequence is TGTGCCAGCAGTTCGGCGGGGGGTTTGAGCGAGCAGTACTTC. The V gene is TRBV28, the J gene TRBJ2-7, with TRBD2 matching over 8 bases. The CDR3 totals 14 residues. CDR1 is MDHEN and CDR2 is SYDVKM in the germline V gene. The junction had 8 bases not matched to a gene; V was cut back by 4 bases and J by 6 bases. Complete variable domain (other parts from reference TRBV28 and TRBJ2-7): DVKVTQSSRYLVKRTGEKVFLECVQDMDHENMFWYRQDPGLGLRLIYFSYDVKMKEKGDIPEGYSVSREKKERFSLILESASTNQTSMYLCASSSAGGLSEQYFGPGTRLTVT.

The V call is TRBV2, the J call TRBJ1-1, with D uncertain. This CDR3 region has 12 residues. Germline values: CDR1 SNHLY, CDR2 FYNNEI. V shed 5 bases and J shed 5 bases, with 9 bases lying between them. The CDR3 DNA sequence: TGTGCCAGCAGTTATGGGCGGACTGAAGCTTTCTTT. It yields the protein CASSYGRTEAFF.

The rearrangement joins TRBV2 to TRBJ1-6; no clear D. V was clipped by 6 bases and J by 8 bases, with 17 bases between them. The CDR3 extends over 15 amino acids. Germline CDR1 reads SNHLY; CDR2 reads FYNNEI. The chain's CDR3 is CASSPHVGGYSPLHF. The CDR3, as DNA: TGTGCCAGCAGCCCTCACGTGGGAGGTTATTCACCCCTCCACTTT.

This chain connects TRBV30 to TRBJ2-6, with 7 bases matching TRBD1. The CDR3 sequence is 14 residues long. J was trimmed by 4 bases and V by 5 bases; bases with no gene match: 5. CDR1 is GTSNPN and CDR2 is SVGIG in the germline V gene (reference sequence). CDR3 coding DNA: TGTGCCTGGGAGACAGGGACCGGGGCCAACGTCCTGACTTTC. It specifies CAWETGTGANVLTF. Together with reference TRBV30 and TRBJ2-6, the CDR3 gives the full variable domain: SQTIHQWPATLVQPVGSPLSLECTVEGTSNPNLYWYRQAAGRGLQLLFYSVGIGQISSEVPQNLSASRPQDRQFILSSKKLLLSDSGFYLCAWETGTGANVLTFGAGSRLTVL.

This clonotype was observed a handful of times. The V gene is TRBV12-3 or TRBV12-4, the J gene TRBJ1-2; 11 positions agree with TRBD1. After removal of 1 base from V and 4 bases from J, the junction contained 5 bases not matched to a gene. There are 16 residues in the CDR3. CDR3 amino acids: CASSLGSGQGGYGYTF. In DNA, the CDR3 is TGTGCCAGCAGTTTAGGGTCGGGACAGGGGGGCTATGGCTACACCTTC.

V usage is TRBV6-6 and J usage is TRBJ1-1; D is perhaps TRBD1 (5 bases). The germline V gene encodes CDR1 MNHNY and CDR2 SVGAGI (reference sequence). V lost 8 bases to trimming and J lost 5 bases, with 12 bases between them. This CDR3 is 12 amino acids long. CDR3 loop: CASGGGGTEAFF. CDR3 coding DNA: TGTGCCAGCGGGGGAGGAGGTACTGAAGCTTTCTTT.

This clonotype was seen more than once but under ten times. The rearrangement links TRBV12-3 or TRBV12-4 to TRBJ2-7, with TRBD1 identical over 7 bases. This CDR3 is built from 14 residues. Unmatched junction bases numbered 4, after V lost 5 bases and J lost 0 bases. The CDR3 spells CASSRDSSSYEQYF. The CDR3 coding sequence is TGTGCCAGCAGTCGGGACAGTAGCTCCTACGAGCAGTACTTC.

The rearrangement uses TRBV6-1 and TRBJ1-6; D remains ambiguous. Per the germline V gene, CDR1 is MNHNS and CDR2 is SASEGT. Deletions cut 8 bases from V and 7 bases from J, with 6 bases between. The CDR3 contains 11 residues. The CDR3, as DNA: TGTGCCAGCTCCCGAAATTCACCCCTCCACTTT. This translates into CASSRNSPLHF.

The count of this clonotype is one. One end of the junction varies from germline; a read error may be responsible. The gene calls are TRBV28 and TRBJ2-7, with D hard to call. The germline V gene has CDR1 MDHEN and CDR2 SYDVKM. The CDR3 runs to 13 residues. CDR3 DNA: TGTGCCAGCAGTTTGCAGGAATCCTACGAGCAGCACTTC. Its translation is CASSLQESYEQHF. The whole variable domain, filled in from reference TRBV28 and TRBJ2-7, reads DVKVTQSSRYLVKRTGEKVFLECVQDMDHENMFWYRQDPGLGLRLIYFSYDVKMKEKGDIPEGYSVSREKKERFSLILESASTNQTSMYLCASSLQESYEQHFGPGTRLTVT.